This entry lists 17 T cell receptor beta chains sequenced from one sample in a study of blood T cells in healthy people across ages. A second PCR, run for roughly 7 to 12 cycles, used a sample-barcoded 5' primer plus a J-beta primer mix. TCRdb used MiXCR to reprocess the 5' RACE reads, holding one entry per CDR3 protein. The table shows about 780,000 distinct CDR3 sequences, with roughly 60% occurring only once. The sample consisted of blood. The receptors were gathered from a young man in good health.

This clonotype appeared a single time. The chain has TRBV20-1 and TRBJ1-2; D call uncertain. This CDR3 contains 11 residues. In germline, CDR1 is DFQATT, CDR2 SNEGSKA (reference sequence). Trimming pared 1 base from V and 6 bases from J, leaving 6 bases between. As DNA, the CDR3 is TGCAGTGCTAGAGGAGGAAATGGCTACACCTTC. It yields the protein CSARGGNGYTF.

This clonotype appeared a few times. V gene TRBV5-1 combines with J gene TRBJ2-7, with 7 bases aligning to TRBD1. The CDR3 is 13 amino acids. J gave up 3 bases and V 4 bases, and 4 bases lay outside the gene matches. Germline V gene lookup returns CDR1 SGHRS and CDR2 YFSETQ. The CDR3 DNA sequence: TGCGCCAGCAGCGGTCGGACAGGCTACGAGCAGTACTTC. Translation: CASSGRTGYEQYF. Full variable domain (outside the CDR3, taken from reference TRBV5-1 and TRBJ2-7): KAGVTQTPRYLIKTRGQQVTLSCSPISGHRSVSWYQQTPGQGLQFLFEYFSETQRNKGNFPGRFSGRQFSNSRSEMNVSTLELGDSALYLCASSGRTGYEQYFGPGTRLTVT.

This clonotype was found a few times. V usage is TRBV9 and J usage is TRBJ2-1; D might be TRBD1 (6 bases). The assigned J gene may be wrong: the sequence end matches TRBJ2-7 better. CDR1 and CDR2 from the germline V gene are SGDLS and YYNGEE. This CDR3 is built from 14 residues. Here the CDR3 DNA reads TGTGCCAGCAGCGTAGAGGGGACCAGGGGCGAGCAGTACTTC. It translates to CASSVEGTRGEQYF.

The chain links TRBV27 to TRBJ2-5; D is perhaps TRBD2 (7 bases). Trimming removed 5 bases at V and 7 bases at J, with 20 bases between. Germline CDR1 reads MNHEY; CDR2 reads SMNVEV (reference sequence). This CDR3 contains 15 residues. The CDR3 reads CASSTRGAGYGTQYF. The CDR3 coding sequence is TGTGCCAGCAGTACCCGGGGGGCGGGGTACGGGACCCAGTACTTC.

J is TRBJ2-1 and V is TRBV20-1, with 9 bases that match TRBD2. Germline assignment: CDR1 DFQATT and CDR2 SNEGSKA (reference sequence). This CDR3 has 15 residues. The junction had 11 bases not matched to a gene; V was cut back by 5 bases and J by 6 bases. For the CDR3, the DNA is TGCAGTGCTCCCGTCGGAGCGGGGGGCGTCAATGAGCAGTTCTTC. This sequence encodes CSAPVGAGGVNEQFF.

This clonotype was found a few times. The rearrangement uses TRBV7-9 and TRBJ2-5; no reliable D call. Trimming shortened V by 1 base and J by 4 bases, and 13 bases separated the two germline ends. The CDR3 totals 15 residues. The germline CDR1 and CDR2 sequences are SEHNR and FQNEAQ (reference sequence). CDR3 DNA sequence: TGTGCCAGCAGCTTAGGTGCAGCCTTGGGAGAGACCCAGTACTTC. Translating it yields CASSLGAALGETQYF.

V is TRBV7-2 and J is TRBJ2-4; no clear D gene. V lost 1 base to trimming and J lost 9 bases, with 7 bases between them. The CDR3 sequence is 12 residues long. Germline lookup yields CDR1 SGHTA and CDR2 FQGNSA. The chain's CDR3 is CASSLEQVIQYF. The CDR3 coding sequence is TGTGCCAGCAGCTTAGAACAAGTCATTCAGTACTTC.

This clonotype was observed a few times. The rearrangement joins TRBV7-2 to TRBJ2-7; the D is unclear. Trimming removed 4 bases from V and 1 base from J, with 11 bases in between. Germline V gene lookup returns CDR1 SGHTA and CDR2 FQGNSA. This CDR3 is 14 amino acids long. The CDR3 sequence is CASSSTRNSYEQYF. For the CDR3, the DNA is TGTGCCAGCAGCTCAACAAGAAATTCCTACGAGCAGTACTTC. The variable domain in full, with the rest retrieved from reference TRBV7-2 and TRBJ2-7, is GAGVSQSPSNKVTEKGKDVELRCDPISGHTALYWYRQSLGQGLEFLIYFQGNSAPDKSGLPSDRFSAERTGGSVSTLTIQRTQQEDSAVYLCASSSTRNSYEQYFGPGTRLTVT.

This rearrangement joins TRBV3-1 to TRBJ1-2, with D possibly being TRBD1 (6 bases). Trimming removed 3 bases from V and 0 bases from J, with 14 bases in between. The CDR3 sequence is 16 residues long. The germline gives CDR1 LGHDT, CDR2 YNNKEL (reference sequence). This chain's CDR3 is CASSQGQGRTNYGYTF. The CDR3 DNA follows: TGTGCCAGCAGCCAGGGGCAGGGGCGGACTAACTATGGCTACACCTTC.

As concerns this clonotype: A much more abundant neighbour one base away suggests this may be a read error. The chain has TRBV7-2 and TRBJ2-1, with 8 nucleotides matching TRBD2. The J call may be incorrect, as the DNA end agrees better with TRBJ2-7. This CDR3 contains 15 residues. CDR1 is SGHTA, CDR2 FQGNSA, per germline. The CDR3 reads CASSLSGGTYNEQYF. CDR3 DNA sequence: TGTGCCAGCAGCTTATCGGGGGGGACTTACAATGAGCAGTACTTC.

The V gene is TRBV4-2, the J gene TRBJ1-2; 8 positions agree with TRBD1. Germline-derived CDR1 and CDR2 are LGHNA and YNFKEQ. The CDR3 is 15 residues long. V lost 0 bases and J lost 4; bases outside the gene matches: 4. CDR3 DNA sequence: TGTGCCAGCAGCCAAGATCTGGGACAGGCCTATGGCTACACCTTC. Protein: CASSQDLGQAYGYTF.

DNA of the CDR3: TGTGCCAGCAGTCTCCCGGATATCGCTGGCCTTGGTACGCAGTATTTT. Translating gives CASSLPDIAGLGTQYF. The J gene is TRBJ2-3, the V gene TRBV28; D gene uncertain. Trimming stripped 5 bases from V and 8 bases from J, with 23 bases between. The CDR3 runs to 16 residues. Germline CDR1 is MDHEN and CDR2 is SYDVKM.

This sequence joins TRBV6-7 and TRBJ2-7; D gene unclear. TRBV6-7 is designated an ORF whose function remains uncertain. The CDR3 spans 16 residues. Trimming pared 0 bases from V and 7 bases from J, leaving 19 bases between. CDR3 DNA: TGTGCCAGCAGTTACTCGAACCACTCCGGGTGGGGTGAGCAGTACTTC. It is translated as CASSYSNHSGWGEQYF.

The chain uses TRBV10-3 and TRBJ2-7; D not certain. V was clipped by 7 bases and J by 0 bases, with 13 bases between them. Germline CDR1 reads ENHRY; CDR2 reads SYGVKD. This CDR3 has 14 amino acids. The CDR3 DNA reads as TGTGCCATCAACTTGGACGGAGTCTCCTACGAGCAGTACTTC. Its protein product is CAINLDGVSYEQYF.

About this clonotype: At one end the junction does not follow the germline gene, possibly because of a read error. The gene calls are TRBV25-1 and TRBJ1-1, with 9 bases fitting TRBD1. Germline V lookup: CDR1 MGHDK, CDR2 SYGVNS. The CDR3 is 13 residues long. Here the CDR3 reads CASSESHRGRAFF. The CDR3 DNA reads TGCGCCAGCAGTGAATCCCACAGGGGGCGAGCTTTCTTT. The full variable domain, its missing parts supplied by reference TRBV25-1 and TRBJ1-1, is EADIYQTPRYLVIGTGKKITLECSQTMGHDKMYWYQQDPGMELHLIHYSYGVNSTEKGDLSSESTVSRIRTEHFPLTLESARPSHTSQYLCASSESHRGRAFFGQGTRLTVV.

This clonotype has only a few counts. The chain employs TRBV4-2 and TRBJ2-7, with D possibly matching TRBD2 (6 bases). Trimming shortened V by 0 bases and J by 4 bases, and 13 bases separated the two germline ends. The CDR3 sequence is 15 residues long. Germline-derived CDR1 and CDR2 are LGHNA and YNFKEQ. The CDR3 loop is CASSQDWAGRYEQYF. The CDR3 coding sequence is TGTGCCAGCAGCCAAGACTGGGCAGGGAGGTACGAGCAGTACTTC.

The rearrangement uses TRBV6-6 and TRBJ1-2; 7 nucleotides agree with TRBD1. The CDR3 extends over 14 amino acids. V lost 2 bases to trimming and J lost 6 bases; unmatched junction nucleotides: 6. Germline V CDR1 and CDR2: MNHNY, SVGAGI (reference sequence). The CDR3 spells CASSYLQGSDGYTF. The CDR3 DNA reads as TGTGCCAGCAGTTACCTACAGGGGAGCGATGGCTACACCTTC.